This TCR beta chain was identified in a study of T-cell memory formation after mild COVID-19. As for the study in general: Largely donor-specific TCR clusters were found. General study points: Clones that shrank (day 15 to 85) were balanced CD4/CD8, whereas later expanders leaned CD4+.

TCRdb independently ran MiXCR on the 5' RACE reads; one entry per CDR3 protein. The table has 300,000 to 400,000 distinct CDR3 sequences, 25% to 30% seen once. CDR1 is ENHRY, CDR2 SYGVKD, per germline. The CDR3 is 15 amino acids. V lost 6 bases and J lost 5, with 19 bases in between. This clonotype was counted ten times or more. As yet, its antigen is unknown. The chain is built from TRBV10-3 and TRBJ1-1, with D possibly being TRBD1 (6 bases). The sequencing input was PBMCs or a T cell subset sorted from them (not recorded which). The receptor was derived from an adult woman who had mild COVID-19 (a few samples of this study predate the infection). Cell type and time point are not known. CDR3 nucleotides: TGTGCCATCAGGTACGAGGCAGGGACAACAACTGAAGCTTTCTTT. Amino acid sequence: CAIRYEAGTTTEAFF.